The clone carrying this TCR beta chain was counted many times. What it recognizes is unknown. The V end was cut by 0 bases, the J end by 0 bases, with 12 bases between. The CDR3 has 16 amino acids. Germline CDR1 and CDR2: SGHRS and YFSETQ. Bulk tissue was left unsorted, and RNA and DNA were co-extracted from 20-30 mg of it. Patients' primary liver carcinoma was surgically resected. Every tumor sample analyzed contained over 75% viable tumor cells. TCR beta cDNA was reverse-transcribed from about 550 ng of total RNA. The reaction used a constant-region primer and ProtoScript II reverse transcriptase. Employing slightly modified ARM-PCR, three nested multiplex PCR rounds were run, and these gave rise to the TCR beta libraries. For roughly 10 cycles apiece, the opening two PCR rounds ran with TRBV1-TRBV30 forward primers and a C-beta reverse primer. TCRdb re-derived calls from the multiplex PCR reads in MiXCR, one entry per CDR3 protein. This repertoire shows roughly 30,000 distinct CDR3 sequences, roughly four fifths found once; its top ten account for around 33%.

The data stem from a study of tumor-infiltrating lymphocytes in primary liver carcinoma. Study overall: Tumor stage was T1-T3 N0M0, and tumor size was roughly 4.2 to 11 cm across.

General study points: Among the pair types, tumor region pairs showed more overlap than tumor-adjacent and tumor-blood pairs.

The sequencing input was liver tumor tissue from sampling region 5. The subset was: tumor region T5, tumor centre. The sequence was collected from a man aged 35 to 55 with primary liver carcinoma and hepatitis B virus infection. The chain is built from TRBV5-1 and TRBJ1-2, with D possibly TRBD1 on 5 matching bases. The CDR3 reads CASSLEGTGPNYGYTF. The CDR3 DNA reads as TGCGCCAGCAGCTTGGAGGGGACCGGTCCTAACTATGGCTACACCTTC.